Listed below are T cell receptor beta chains from one sample, sequenced in a study of cytomegalovirus exposure and HLA in healthy donors. The data were produced by immunoSEQ multiplex PCR, yet TCRdb's version contains in-frame clones alone and is incomplete. This sample has more than 110,000 clones, with around 75% found just once. Specimen: PBMCs. All receptors come from a female donor in good health and CMV-seronegative. The CDR3 runs from the conserved cysteine through the conserved F or W. D genes are given only for firm matches. Clone size, where shown, is once, few, many, or a class for clones that have expanded.

abundance | j_gene | v_gene | d_gene | CDR3aa | CDR3nt
. | TRBJ2-1 | TRBV10-2 | TRBD2 | CASSELAGGIDEQFF | TGCGCCAGCAGTGAGCTAGCGGGAGGAATAGATGAGCAGTTCTTC
. | TRBJ2-1 | TRBV19 | . | CAVQVYNEQFF | TGTGCCGTCCAGGTCTACAATGAGCAGTTCTTC
. | TRBJ1-1 | TRBV7-6 | . | CASSLGQMNTEAFF | TGTGCCAGCAGCTTAGGACAGATGAACACTGAAGCTTTCTTT
few | TRBJ1-1 | TRBV27 | . | CASSPLMGHRFFGAFF | TGTGCCAGCAGTCCTCTGATGGGCCACCGTTTTTTCGGAGCTTTCTTT
. | TRBJ2-7 | TRBV2 | . | CASSPLGTLEQYF | TGTGCCAGCAGCCCACTAGGGACACTCGAGCAGTACTTC
few | TRBJ2-5 | TRBV5-1 | . | CASSGDTETQYF | TGCGCCAGCAGCGGGGACACGGAGACCCAGTACTTC
few | TRBJ2-7 | TRBV7-9 | TRBD1 | CASSPGPDRVLTSYEQYF | TGTGCCAGCAGTCCCGGGCCCGACAGGGTGCTTACCTCCTACGAGCAGTACTTC
. | TRBJ2-1 | TRBV6-4 | TRBD2 | CASSDSAGGGNEQFF | TGTGCCAGCAGTGACTCGGCGGGAGGGGGGAATGAGCAGTTCTTC
. | TRBJ2-5 | TRBV10-2 | . | CASRQKNQETQYF | TGCGCCAGCAGACAGAAAAACCAAGAGACCCAGTACTTC
once | TRBJ2-7 | TRBV7-6 | TRBD1 | CASRPQGRNYEQYF | TGTGCCAGCAGGCCACAGGGGCGGAACTACGAGCAGTACTTC
. | TRBJ2-2 | TRBV4-2 | TRBD2 | CASSQDRGRAPGELFF | TGTGCCAGCAGCCAAGATCGCGGGAGGGCCCCCGGGGAGCTGTTTTTT
. | TRBJ2-1 | TRBV4-2 | . | CASSPGLGEQFF | TGTGCCAGCAGCCCCGGTCTAGGTGAGCAGTTCTTC
. | TRBJ2-1 | TRBV7-2 | TRBD2 | CASSLGGGGRAGYNEQFF | TGTGCCAGCAGCTTAGGGGGTGGCGGGAGGGCCGGCTACAATGAGCAGTTCTTC
. | TRBJ2-5 | TRBV5-1 | TRBD1 | CASSPGQVEETQYF | TGCGCCAGCAGCCCGGGACAGGTGGAAGAGACCCAGTACTTC
. | TRBJ1-1 | TRBV14 | TRBD1 | CASSQDIPGTGFTEAFF | TGTGCCAGCAGCCAAGATATTCCCGGGACAGGGTTCACTGAAGCTTTCTTT